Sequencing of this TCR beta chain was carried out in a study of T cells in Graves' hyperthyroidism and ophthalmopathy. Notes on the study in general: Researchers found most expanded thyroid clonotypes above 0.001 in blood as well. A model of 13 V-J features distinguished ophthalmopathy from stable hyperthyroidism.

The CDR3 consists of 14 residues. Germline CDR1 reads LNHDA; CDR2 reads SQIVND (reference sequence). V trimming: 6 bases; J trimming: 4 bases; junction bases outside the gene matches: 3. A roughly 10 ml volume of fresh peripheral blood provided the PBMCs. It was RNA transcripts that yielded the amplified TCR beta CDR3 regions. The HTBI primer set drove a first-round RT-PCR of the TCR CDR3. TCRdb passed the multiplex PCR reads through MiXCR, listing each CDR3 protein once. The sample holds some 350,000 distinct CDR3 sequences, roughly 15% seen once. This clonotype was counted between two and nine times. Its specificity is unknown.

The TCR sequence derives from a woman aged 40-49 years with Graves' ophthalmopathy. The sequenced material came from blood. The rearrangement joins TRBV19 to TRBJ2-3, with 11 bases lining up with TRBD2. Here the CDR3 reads CASRELAGADTQYF. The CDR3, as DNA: TGTGCCAGTAGGGAACTAGCGGGAGCAGATACGCAGTATTTT.